Sequencing of this T cell receptor (beta chain) was carried out in a study of T cells in Graves' hyperthyroidism and ophthalmopathy. Study results and caveats: Ophthalmopathy could be told apart from stable hyperthyroidism with a 13 V-J model.

The investigators amplified TCR beta CDR3 regions from RNA transcripts. The TCR CDR3 first-round RT-PCR relied on the HTBI primer set. TCRdb processed the multiplex PCR reads anew with MiXCR; each CDR3 protein has one entry. The sample consists of about 420,000 distinct CDR3 sequences, roughly an eighth of them appearing once. Comment on this clonotype: Its target is unknown.

PBMCs were sourced from roughly 9.1 ml fresh peripheral blood. CDR3 length equals 15 residues. V shed 4 bases and J shed 0 bases, with 10 bases lying between them. Germline loops: CDR1 ENHRY, CDR2 SYGVKD. This sequence originates from a woman in her late teens or twenties with Graves' hyperthyroidism. This sequence joins TRBV10-3 and TRBJ2-4, with unresolved D. Material for sequencing was blood. The CDR3 sequence is CAISAVDSAKNIQYF. The CDR3 nucleotides are TGTGCCATCAGTGCGGTTGACTCAGCCAAAAACATTCAGTACTTC.